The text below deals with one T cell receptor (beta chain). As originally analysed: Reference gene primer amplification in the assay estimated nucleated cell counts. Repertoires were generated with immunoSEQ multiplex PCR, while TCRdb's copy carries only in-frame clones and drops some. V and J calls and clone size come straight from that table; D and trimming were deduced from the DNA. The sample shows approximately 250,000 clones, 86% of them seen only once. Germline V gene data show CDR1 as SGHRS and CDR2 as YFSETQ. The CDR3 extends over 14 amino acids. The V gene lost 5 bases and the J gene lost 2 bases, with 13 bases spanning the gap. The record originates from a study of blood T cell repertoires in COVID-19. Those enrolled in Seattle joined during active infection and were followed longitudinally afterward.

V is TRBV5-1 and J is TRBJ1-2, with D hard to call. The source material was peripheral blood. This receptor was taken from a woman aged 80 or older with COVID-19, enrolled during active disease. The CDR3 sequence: CASRSGSGNYGYTF. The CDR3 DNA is TGCGCCAGCAGATCCGGGTCGGGAAACTATGGCTACACCTTC.